These 17 T cell receptor beta chains were all obtained from the same sample, sequenced in a study of T cell clones after liver transplantation. The protocol was immunoSEQ multiplex PCR, while the TCRdb copy is restricted to in-frame clones and leaves out a portion. The sample yields 72,000 or so clones, roughly 83% seen once. The sequences come from CD4+ T cells from blood, collected at the 22-month timepoint. Receptor source: a human patient who received a liver transplant. Certain T cells may be donor cells from the graft.

This rearrangement joins TRBV7-6 to TRBJ1-3; weak D call: TRBD1 (5 bases). CDR3 length: 15 amino acids. Germline CDR1 and CDR2: SGHVS and FNYEAQ. Trimming removed 5 bases from V and 0 bases from J, with 11 bases in between. CDR3 coding DNA: TGTGCCAGCAGCGGGCGACAGAACTCTGGAAACACCATATATTTT. Translated, it gives CASSGRQNSGNTIYF.

A word on this clone: A junction end diverges from the germline sequence, so it may reflect a read error. The rearrangement uses TRBV7-7 and TRBJ2-5; D uncertain. Germline lookup yields CDR1 SSHAT and CDR2 FNYEAQ (reference sequence). The CDR3 is made up of 11 amino acids. CDR3 DNA: TGTGCTAGCAGCTCGACAGAGACCCAGTACTTC. It codes for CASSSTETQYF.

V is TRBV13 and J is TRBJ2-5, with 7 bases that match TRBD2. Germline CDR1 and CDR2: PRHDT and FYEKMQ (reference sequence). V lost 3 bases to trimming and J lost 5 bases; unmatched junction nucleotides: 9. The CDR3 consists of 15 residues. CDR3 sequence reads: CASSFQRGTQETQYF. CDR3 nucleotide sequence: TGTGCCAGCAGCTTCCAGCGGGGTACCCAGGAGACCCAGTACTTC.

This clone was detected only once. V and J are TRBV5-1 and TRBJ2-7; TRBD1 might be the D (6 bases). Deletions cut 4 bases from V and 2 bases from J, with 10 bases between. This CDR3 is 13 amino acids long. Per the germline V gene, CDR1 is SGHRS and CDR2 is YFSETQ. The CDR3, as DNA: TGCGCCAGCAGCGCCGGACAGACCTACGAGCAGTACTTC. This sequence encodes CASSAGQTYEQYF.

J is TRBJ2-3 and V is TRBV29-1, with D maybe TRBD2 (6 bases). There are 13 residues in the CDR3. Trimming left V 6 bases short and J 1 base short, with 11 bases between. Germline assignment: CDR1 SQVTM and CDR2 ANQGSEA. The CDR3, as DNA: TGCAGCGTCGAACCTAGCGGCACAGATACGCAGTATTTT. This gives the protein CSVEPSGTDTQYF.

This clone is a singleton in its sample. The chain joins TRBV19 to TRBJ1-5; D is undetermined. V was trimmed by 3 bases and J by 5 bases, leaving 14 bases between them. Germline V gives CDR1 LNHDA, CDR2 SQIVND (reference sequence). The CDR3 spans 15 residues. CDR3 region: CASSIQYSTYQPQHF. DNA for the CDR3: TGTGCCAGTAGTATTCAATACAGTACTTATCAGCCCCAGCATTTT.

The rearrangement links TRBV7-9 to TRBJ2-2, with 15 bases aligning to TRBD2. The germline gives CDR1 SEHNR, CDR2 FQNEAQ (reference sequence). The CDR3 extends over 17 amino acids. J was trimmed by 5 bases and V by 5 bases; bases with no gene match: 6. The CDR3 protein is CASSPPGLAGGTGELFF. Here the CDR3 DNA reads TGTGCCAGCAGCCCCCCGGGACTAGCGGGAGGTACCGGGGAGCTGTTTTTT.

The DNA of the CDR3 is TGTGCCAGCAGCTTAGGACTGAAAACCTACGAGCAGTACTTC. This encodes CASSLGLKTYEQYF. This rearrangement joins TRBV7-2 to TRBJ2-7, with no clear D. The CDR3 has 14 amino acids. Per germline, CDR1 SGHTA and CDR2 FQGNSA. V lost 1 base and J lost 2, with 9 bases in between.

J is TRBJ1-1 and V is TRBV4-2; TRBD1 is a possible D gene (5 bases). The CDR3 runs 15 residues. Trimming cost V 0 bases and J 4 bases, with 12 bases left between them. Germline assignment: CDR1 LGHNA and CDR2 YNFKEQ. In DNA form, the CDR3 reads TGTGCCAGCAGCCAAGAGAGCCGGGGGGTCACTGAAGCTTTCTTT. It yields the protein CASSQESRGVTEAFF.

V gene TRBV6-5 combines with J gene TRBJ1-5; TRBD1 matches 7 bases. The CDR3 contains 14 residues. The J segment lost 4 bases and the V segment lost 6 bases, leaving 6 bases of the junction unmatched. The V gene's germline CDR1 is MNHEY and CDR2 SVGAGI. CDR3 loop: CASREGQLNQPQHF. CDR3 coding DNA: TGTGCCAGCAGAGAGGGACAGCTTAATCAGCCCCAGCATTTT.

The genes are TRBV9 and TRBJ2-7, with TRBD1 matching 9 bases. The CDR3 loop spans 15 amino acids. The V gene end was trimmed by 0 bases and the J gene end by 6 bases; junction bases not matched to a gene: 7. The V gene's germline CDR1 is SGDLS and CDR2 YYNGEE. Here the CDR3 DNA reads TGTGCCAGCAGCGTAGCGGGGACAGGGAGAGGCGAGCAGTACTTC. Amino acid sequence: CASSVAGTGRGEQYF. Looking up the rest from reference TRBV9 and TRBJ2-7 gives the full variable domain: DSGVTQTPKHLITATGQRVTLRCSPRSGDLSVYWYQQSLDQGLQFLIQYYNGEERAKGNILERFSAQQFPDLHSELNLSSLELGDSALYFCASSVAGTGRGEQYFGPGTRLTVT.

The chain combines TRBV9 with TRBJ1-2; no clear D. V shed 3 bases and J shed 1 base, with 7 bases lying between them. The CDR3 is 13 amino acids. Germline V lookup: CDR1 SGDLS, CDR2 YYNGEE. The CDR3 DNA follows: TGTGCCAGCAGCGCCGACTATAACTATGGCTACACCTTC. It specifies CASSADYNYGYTF. The full variable domain, completed using reference TRBV9 and TRBJ1-2, is DSGVTQTPKHLITATGQRVTLRCSPRSGDLSVYWYQQSLDQGLQFLIQYYNGEERAKGNILERFSAQQFPDLHSELNLSSLELGDSALYFCASSADYNYGYTFGSGTRLTVV.

The chain uses TRBV6-1 and TRBJ1-2; 7 bases are shared with TRBD1. The CDR3 is 14 amino acids. The J segment lost 4 bases and the V segment lost 6 bases, leaving 8 bases of the junction unmatched. CDR1 is MNHNS, CDR2 SASEGT, per germline. For the CDR3, the DNA is TGTGCCAGCAGGGGACAGAATTGGCCCTATGGCTACACCTTC. Translation gives CASRGQNWPYGYTF.

DNA of the CDR3: TGTGCCAGCAGCTTTGGGGGACTCCGGGTGGACTATGGCTACACCTTC. The encoded protein is CASSFGGLRVDYGYTF. The V call is TRBV5-6, the J call TRBJ1-2; D may be TRBD1 (5 bases). CDR3 length: 16 residues. The V end lost 2 bases, the J end lost 3 bases, and 17 bases lay between the germline ends. Per germline, CDR1 SGHDT and CDR2 YYEEEE.

The genes are TRBV28 and TRBJ1-1, with D uncertain. Trimming left V 6 bases short and J 4 bases short, with 12 bases between. Germline lookup yields CDR1 MDHEN and CDR2 SYDVKM. The CDR3 spans 13 residues. CDR3 amino acids: CASSSAPPTEAFF. The CDR3 nucleotides read TGTGCCAGCAGCTCCGCTCCCCCCACTGAAGCTTTCTTT.

Of note for this clone: Compared with germline, one end of the junction differs, possibly owing to a read error. The CDR3 spells CASSRQTGGTEAFF. The CDR3 region has the DNA TGCGCCAGCAGCCGACAGACAGGGGGGACTGAAGCTTTCTTT. The V and J genes are TRBV7-3 and TRBJ1-1; 9 nucleotides align to TRBD1. The CDR3 sequence is 14 residues long. CDR1 is SGHTA, CDR2 FQGTGA, per germline.

The chain couples TRBV6-6 to TRBJ2-1; D is unresolved. The CDR3 consists of 15 residues. In germline, CDR1 is MNHNY, CDR2 SVGAGI (reference sequence). Trimming took off 4 bases at V and 7 bases at J, with 17 bases between the two ends. CDR3 sequence (DNA): TGTGCCAGCAGTTTTAGTGGATCGCCGGGTAATGAGCAGTTCTTC. Its protein product is CASSFSGSPGNEQFF.